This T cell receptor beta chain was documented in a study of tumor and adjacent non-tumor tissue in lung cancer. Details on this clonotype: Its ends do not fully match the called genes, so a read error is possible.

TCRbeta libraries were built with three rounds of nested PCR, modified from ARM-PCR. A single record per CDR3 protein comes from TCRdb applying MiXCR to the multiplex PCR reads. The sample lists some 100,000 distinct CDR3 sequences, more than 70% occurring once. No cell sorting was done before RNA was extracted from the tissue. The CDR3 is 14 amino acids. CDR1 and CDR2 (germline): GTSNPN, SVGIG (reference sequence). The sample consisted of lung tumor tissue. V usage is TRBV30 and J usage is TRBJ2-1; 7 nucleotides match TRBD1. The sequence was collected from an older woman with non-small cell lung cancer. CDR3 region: CARGSVTGYNEQFF. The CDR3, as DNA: TGTGCCCGGGGATCCGTGACAGGGTACAATGAGCAATTCTTC.